The clone carrying this T cell receptor (beta chain) showed up just once. Germline-derived CDR1 and CDR2 are LGHNA and YNFKEQ. The CDR3 has 15 amino acids. Trimming shortened V by 1 base and J by 3 bases, and 9 bases separated the two germline ends. This sample was taken from a study of blood T cell repertoires in COVID-19. The overall study: Samples of COVID-19 (acute and convalescent) were obtained from the United States, Italy and Spain. The analysed material was cDNA or gDNA that came from T cells, B-cell-depleted T cells, or PBMCs.

Authors' analysis steps: Amplification of reference gene primers provided the estimated nucleated cell counts. Assay used: immunoSEQ multiplex PCR; TCRdb lists only in-frame clones, some missing. V, J and clone size were drawn from that table, and D and trimming were deduced from the DNA. The table lists fewer than 95,000 clones, approximately 84% of them singletons. The chain has TRBV4-2 and TRBJ2-2, with D maybe TRBD1 (6 bases). The sequenced material came from peripheral blood. This TCR derives from a human donor in a cohort sampled during active COVID-19. The CDR3 reads CASSQGSGDTGELFF. The CDR3 DNA reads as TGTGCCAGCAGCCAAGGGTCAGGGGACACCGGGGAGCTGTTTTTT.